The 7 T cell receptor beta chains presented below share a single source sample, sequenced in a study of T cells after posttransplantation cyclophosphamide. Here immunoSEQ multiplex PCR was the method, and the copy in TCRdb shows in-frame clones only, minus some. This sample carries roughly 41,000 clones, none of them present only once. Specimen: PBMCs. Receptors originate from a man aged 25-40 years in good health and a related stem cell transplant donor.

This clone appeared many times. V gene TRBV14 combines with J gene TRBJ2-1, with 8 bases matching TRBD2. The CDR3 spans 16 residues. V lost 1 base to trimming and J lost 5 bases; unmatched junction nucleotides: 7. Per the germline V gene, CDR1 is SGHDN and CDR2 is FVKESK. The CDR3 protein is CASSQVAKRGHNEQFF. The CDR3 nucleotides are TGTGCCAGCAGCCAAGTCGCCAAGCGGGGGCACAATGAGCAGTTCTTC. The whole variable domain, remainder taken from reference TRBV14 and TRBJ2-1, is EAGVTQFPSHSVIEKGQTVTLRCDPISGHDNLYWYRRVMGKEIKFLLHFVKESKQDESGMPNNRFLAERTGGTYSTLKVQPAELEDSGVYFCASSQVAKRGHNEQFFGPGTRLTVL.

This clone was detected a few times. V usage is TRBV4-2 and J usage is TRBJ2-1, with 10 nucleotides matching TRBD2. Germline lookup yields CDR1 LGHNA and CDR2 YNFKEQ. This CDR3 has 16 residues. V shed 0 bases, J shed 6 bases, and the junction held 5 bases outside the gene matches. CDR3 residues: CASSQDLAGDRNEQFF. The DNA for the CDR3 is TGTGCCAGCAGCCAAGATCTAGCGGGGGACCGCAATGAGCAGTTCTTC.

In this sample, this clone turned up many times. This chain links TRBV6-1 with TRBJ1-1, with a tentative D call TRBD1 (6 bases). The CDR3 spans 14 residues. Germline V gene lookup returns CDR1 MNHNS and CDR2 SASEGT. Deletions cut 5 bases from V and 1 base from J, with 11 bases between. CDR3 coding DNA: TGTGCCAGCAGTTCTCACAGGGAGAACACTGAAGCTTTCTTT. Residues: CASSSHRENTEAFF.

This clone was found many times. The chain combines TRBV5-1 with TRBJ1-4; tentative D call: TRBD1 (5 bases). The germline V gene encodes CDR1 SGHRS and CDR2 YFSETQ. V was shortened by 2 bases and J by 8 bases, with 16 bases between the two germline ends. This CDR3 contains 15 residues. CDR3 in amino acids: CASSFLGGKEEKLFF. The DNA for the CDR3 is TGCGCCAGCAGCTTTCTCGGGGGAAAAGAAGAAAAACTGTTTTTT.

This clone has at least ten counts. J is TRBJ1-6 and V is TRBV5-5; TRBD1 aligns across 9 bases. The germline V gene has CDR1 SGHKS and CDR2 YYEKEE (reference sequence). The CDR3 totals 18 residues. The J segment lost 6 bases and the V segment lost 4 bases, leaving 14 bases of the junction unmatched. In DNA, the CDR3 is TGTGCCAGCAGCGATACCTTCCGGGACAGGGTTCTTAATTCACCCCTCCACTTT. It yields the protein CASSDTFRDRVLNSPLHF. Full variable domain (outside the CDR3, taken from reference TRBV5-5 and TRBJ1-6): DAGVTQSPTHLIKTRGQQVTLRCSPISGHKSVSWYQQVLGQGPQFIFQYYEKEERGRGNFPDRFSARQFPNYSSELNVNALLLGDSALYLCASSDTFRDRVLNSPLHFGNGTRLTVT.

This clone was detected only a few times. The CDR3 reads CASSPDRNYGYTF. CDR3 nucleotide sequence: TGTGCCAGCAGCCCGGACAGAAACTATGGCTACACCTTC. The rearrangement uses TRBV7-8 and TRBJ1-2, with D possibly being TRBD1 (6 bases). There are 13 residues in the CDR3. CDR1 and CDR2 from the germline V gene are SGHVS and FQNEAQ. Trimming shortened V by 5 bases and J by 2 bases, and 9 bases separated the two germline ends.

The sample holds a few counts of this clone. V and J are TRBV9 and TRBJ2-1, with TRBD2 identical over 9 bases. The CDR3 covers 16 residues. V lost 0 bases to trimming and J lost 6 bases; unmatched junction nucleotides: 7. Germline lookup yields CDR1 SGDLS and CDR2 YYNGEE. CDR3 region: CASSVVGSGGINEQFF. The CDR3 DNA sequence: TGTGCCAGCAGCGTAGTAGGGAGCGGGGGGATCAATGAGCAGTTCTTC.